The entry below describes one T cell receptor beta chain. Germline V lookup: CDR1 MNHEY, CDR2 SVGAGI. The junction had 13 bases not matched to a gene; V was cut back by 10 bases and J by 10 bases. The CDR3 has 14 amino acids. The entry originates in a study of blood T cell repertoires in COVID-19. Study-level background: The United States, Italy and Spain were the sources of the acute and convalescent COVID-19 samples. PBMCs, B-cell-depleted T cells, or T cells provided the cDNA or gDNA that made up the material.

In the authors' workflow: Amplified reference gene primers provided the basis for estimating nucleated cell counts. The table came from immunoSEQ multiplex PCR; TCRdb's copy has only in-frame clones and leaves some out. Clone size and V and J calls were adopted from that table, with D and trimming inferred from the DNA. This sample has around 42,000 clones, with roughly 76% found just once. This receptor was obtained from a man in his 70s with active or convalescent COVID-19. The sequencing sample was made of peripheral blood. The chain is built from TRBV6-5 and TRBJ1-6, with 7 bases matching TRBD1. CDR3 nucleotides: TGTGCCACCATAACCGACAGGGTCAGATCACCCCTCCACTTT. Encoded protein: CATITDRVRSPLHF.